This TCR beta chain was identified in a study of shared clonotypes between healthy human individuals (dated by TCRdb to the early 2020s). Background for the entire study: The cohort comprised a couple of women and a few men aged 18 to 49 years. To increase sequencing depth and limit assay-specific biases, different laboratories used diverse techniques to prepare libraries and sequence TCR repertoires. Per donor, three plates each were used for CD4 naive and CD4 memory, two for CD8 naive, and one for CD8 memory. Blood TCR repertoires of roughly 5 healthy adults were deeply sequenced to estimate repertoire size and the extent of clonotype sharing between individuals. Between about 0.94 and 8.9 billion PBMCs per donor were obtained by leukapheresis. What the work shows at the level of the full study, not this receptor alone: Rarefaction of sorted-subset datasets indicated incomplete sequencing despite the large sequencing depth. Because the study included a small number of donors, the genetic and exposure-history diversity represented was limited. Higher generation probabilities were observed for clonotypes shared by all four sorted-subset donors than for non-shared clonotypes. Pairwise subsampling indicated that sequencing depth was expected to affect the degree of clonotype sharing among donors. Sharing across four donors was observed for roughly 5.4% of naive CD4, about 3.2% of naive CD8, around 2.5% of memory CD4, and roughly 0.4% of memory CD8 clonotypes. Sampling was restricted to blood, and TCR repertoires in tissue are likely to differ from TCR repertoires in blood. Naive subsets generally had larger estimated clonotype richness than memory subsets.

Healthy HIV-negative adults with no recently reported acute infections or vaccinations were included as donors. Every donor was a Caucasian adult living in Nashville, Tennessee, USA. CD4+ T cells were enriched by magnetic negative selection; naive cells were then positively selected on CD45RA, and the negative fraction formed the memory subset. Blood was obtained by leukapheresis, after which PBMCs were separated by Ficoll-Histopaque density gradient centrifugation and cryopreserved in liquid nitrogen vapor phase. Analytical flow cytometry was used to check the purity and quantity of each magnetically sorted T cell population. Each sorted fraction had its genomic DNA isolated and then quantified by UV absorbance on a Nanodrop 2000c. Germline trimming: 1 base from V, 7 bases from J; junction bases outside gene matches: 2. The CDR3 starts with the cysteine, ends with the phenylalanine, and has 13 residues. Of the read, only the CDR3 DNA is kept; its 39 bases are in frame from base 1. From a lookup of the germline V gene (reference sequence), CDR1 and CDR2 are SGHNT and YYREEE.

In regard to this clone: No antigen is known for it. Per-base qualities were not stored, and no clone one base away is much larger. Other DNA sequences from this sample encode an identical CDR3 as well.

TCR CDR3 regions were amplified from genomic DNA by multiplex PCR using the deep immunoSEQ assay. Genomic DNA extracted from each cell subset was distributed evenly over all wells of several immunoSEQ 96-well plates, and each plate served as one replicate. For sorted subsets, around 200 ng genomic DNA, equal to tens of thousands of T cell genomes, was loaded into each replicate PCR. Purified libraries were measured with a Qubit 3.0 fluorometer, size-checked on a Bioanalyzer 2100, and measured again with the KAPA Library Quantification kit. A separate single-read 150-cycle Illumina NextSeq 550 flow cell was used to sequence each immunoSEQ 96-well plate. Per the original workflow: The immunoSEQ output contained only junctional sequences without quality scores, so filtering could not match that applied to full-length reads. Sequences were annotated with PyIR, a Python wrapper for IgBLAST v1.9, using IMGT germline references to assign V/J genes and CDR3. Reads with weak V/J assignments (E-value above 1e-6), missing CDR3, stop codons, out-of-frame junctions, or ambiguous translated residues were removed. A V3J clonotype was defined by an identical inferred V gene, J gene, and CDR3 amino acid sequence. To compute the percentage overlap between repertoires, the number of shared unique clonotypes was divided by the size of the smaller repertoire. Repertoire richness was assessed with RTK rarefaction, the Chao1 estimator, and Recon v2.1 estimates of unobserved clonotypes. OLGA was used to compute generation probabilities for all TCRbeta clonotypes that the gDNA method yielded from a few donors. TCRdb retrieved this table from immuneACCESS and kept in-frame rearrangements only. Not all clones are present; in checked studies, unresolved V genes account for under half, and no reason is known for the remainder. V and J calls and clone size are those listed in that table; D and trimming were worked out from the DNA. Counted in this sample were roughly 1,500,000 clones; approximately 98.5% of them appeared once. The ten largest make up about 0.34% of the sample.

Recombination joined TRBV5-4 with TRBJ2-1, and 7 bases in between align with TRBD2. This clonotype was obtained from a man aged 25 to 45 in good health. Sequenced material: naive CD4+ T cells sorted from blood. The cell subset or site tag for this specimen amounts to: CD45RA+ positively selected. The DNA sequence is TGTGCCAGCAGCTTGCCGGGAGGAAATGAGCAGTTCTTC. This translates into CASSLPGGNEQFF.